The source of this T cell receptor beta chain is a study of T cell changes during pregnancy in multiple sclerosis. TCRdb's copy holds only in-frame clones and misses some; the assay was immunoSEQ multiplex PCR. Seen here are around 57,000 clones, 90% observed once, and the top ten hold 5.5% to 7%. The germline V gene encodes CDR1 SQVTM and CDR2 ANQGSEA. Trimming stripped 7 bases from V and 2 bases from J, with 17 bases between. This CDR3 has 14 amino acids. This receptor was taken from a female donor in good health, enrolled as a control in a pregnancy study. The V call is TRBV29-1, the J call TRBJ1-1, with D perhaps matching TRBD1 (6 bases). The sequenced sample was peripheral blood, obtained in the third trimester of pregnancy. The CDR3 sequence is CSGAGETGNTEAFF. The CDR3 DNA follows: TGCAGCGGGGCGGGTGAGACAGGAAACACTGAAGCTTTCTTT. The entire variable domain, with the rest obtained from reference TRBV29-1 and TRBJ1-1, is as follows: SAVISQKPSRDICQRGTSLTIQCQVDSQVTMMFWYRQQPGQSLTLIATANQGSEATYESGFVIDKFPISRPNLTFSTLTVSNMSPEDSSIYLCSGAGETGNTEAFFGQGTRLTVV.